The sequence of this T cell receptor (beta chain) was determined in a study of T cell repertoires in cytomegalovirus infection. Overall study: CMV infection together with matching HLA type was indicated by public TCR beta signatures.

Notes on the study in general: HLA-C-restricted, CMV-specific TCR beta clonotypes were dominant ex vivo.

J was trimmed by 5 bases and V by 4 bases; bases with no gene match: 7. CDR3 length equals 17 residues. Germline CDR1 and CDR2: LGHDT and YNNKEL (reference sequence). This clonotype was counted a few times. Its antigen is as yet unknown. TCRdb passed the reads through MiXCR, listing each CDR3 protein once. The sample holds a few hundred thousand distinct CDR3 sequences, over 15% seen once. The V and J genes are TRBV3-1 and TRBJ2-1; 14 bases are shared with TRBD2. This sequence was found in a human donor in good health (CMV status not recorded). Some clones in this sample may be carry-over from other donors' samples. The sequencing sample was made of CD8+ T cells from PBMCs. The CDR3 region is CASSRRLAGGRNNEQFF. CDR3 DNA: TGTGCCAGCAGCCGCAGACTAGCGGGGGGGAGGAACAATGAGCAGTTCTTC.